This entry lists 5 T cell receptor beta chains sequenced from one sample in a study of tumor and adjacent non-tumor tissue in lung cancer. TCRbeta libraries were built with three rounds of nested PCR, modified from ARM-PCR. TCRdb fed the multiplex PCR reads into MiXCR, producing one record per CDR3 protein. Among some 80,000 distinct CDR3 sequences listed, approximately 78% were seen once. No cell sorting was done before RNA was extracted from the tissue. The normal lung tissue was taken more than 3 cm from the tumor edge. Source material: distant non-tumor lung tissue. Receptors originate from a man aged 55 to 70 with non-small cell lung cancer.

The chain uses TRBV20-1 and TRBJ1-3; D gene ambiguous. Trimming pared 4 bases from V and 3 bases from J, leaving 16 bases between. The germline CDR1 and CDR2 sequences are DFQATT and SNEGSKA (reference sequence). The CDR3 has 15 residues. CDR3 loop: CSAIDGGTGGNTIYF. The CDR3 bases are TGCAGTGCTATAGATGGAGGTACTGGTGGAAACACCATATATTTT.

This clonotype was observed a handful of times. The junction does not match germline at one end; this may be a read error. This rearrangement joins TRBV11-2 to TRBJ2-3; TRBD2 matches at 10 bases. The V gene's germline CDR1 is SGHAT and CDR2 FQNNGV. The CDR3 sequence is 14 residues long. The chain's CDR3 is CVSNFLAGDVQQYF. DNA for the CDR3: TGTGTCAGCAACTTTCTAGCGGGGGACGTTCAGCAGTATTTT.

This chain links TRBV11-2 with TRBJ2-5; possible D gene TRBD1, 6 bases. Germline assignment: CDR1 SGHAT and CDR2 FQNNGV. The ends were cut back, 7 bases at V and 5 bases at J, with 11 bases in the middle. The CDR3 extends over 12 amino acids. The CDR3 is CASTSTGETQYF. CDR3 nucleotides: TGTGCCAGCACCTCTACAGGGGAGACCCAGTACTTC. Full variable domain (missing parts from reference TRBV11-2 and TRBJ2-5): EAGVAQSPRYKIIEKRQSVAFWCNPISGHATLYWYQQILGQGPKLLIQFQNNGVVDDSQLPKDRFSAERLKGVDSTLKIQPAKLEDSAVYLCASTSTGETQYFGPGTRLLVL.

With regard to this clonotype: One end of the junction is discordant with germline, which a read error may explain. CDR3 coding DNA: TGTGCCAGCAGTCCAAACTATAGCGGACGGCCCTACGAGAAGTACTTC. It encodes CASSPNYSGRPYEKYF. The chain recombines TRBV11-2 with TRBJ2-7; possibly TRBD2 for D (6 bases). This CDR3 has 16 residues. Germline CDR1 reads SGHAT; CDR2 reads FQNNGV.

This clonotype came up once. The junction shows a germline mismatch at one end, possibly a read error. V and J are TRBV4-3 and TRBJ2-3; possible D gene TRBD2, 5 bases. CDR1 is LGHNA and CDR2 is YSLEER in the germline V gene. This CDR3 region has 16 residues. The CDR3 DNA follows: TGCGCCAGCAGTCAAGCAGCGGCCTCCGGCTCAGATACGCAGTATTTT. It is translated as CASSQAAASGSDTQYF.